In its sample, the clone carrying this T cell receptor beta chain was seen a few times. TCRdb processed the RT-PCR reads anew with MiXCR; each CDR3 protein has one entry. The sample consists of some 960,000 distinct CDR3 sequences, around 17% of them appearing once. From germline, CDR1 is LNHNV and CDR2 YYDKDF (reference sequence). There are 17 residues in the CDR3. V lost 4 bases and J 0 bases, leaving 16 bases between the germline ends. This entry belongs to a study of patients and donors after allogeneic stem cell transplantation. The rearrangement joins TRBV15 to TRBJ2-1; D is possibly TRBD2 (6 bases). Sample: blood, either unsorted or a sorted T cell fraction (not recorded which). The clonotype comes from a human donor who was either an allogeneic HSCT recipient or a stem cell or donor lymphocyte infusion donor (not recorded which). It is not recorded whose cells these are; they may come from a transplant donor. In DNA, the CDR3 is TGTGCCACCAGCATGGAGGGCCTTTTAAGCTCCTACAATGAGCAGTTCTTC. Translating it yields CATSMEGLLSSYNEQFF.